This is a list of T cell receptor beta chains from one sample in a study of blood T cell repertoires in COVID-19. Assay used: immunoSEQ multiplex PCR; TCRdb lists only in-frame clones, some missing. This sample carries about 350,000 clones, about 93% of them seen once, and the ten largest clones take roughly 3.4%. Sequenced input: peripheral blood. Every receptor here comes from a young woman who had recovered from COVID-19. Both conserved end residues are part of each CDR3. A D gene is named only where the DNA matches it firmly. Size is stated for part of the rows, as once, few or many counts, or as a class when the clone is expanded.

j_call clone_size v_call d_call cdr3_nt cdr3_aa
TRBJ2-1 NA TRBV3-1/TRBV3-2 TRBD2 TGTGCCAGCAGCCAAGACCTCGGGAGGGTTTACAATGAGCAGTTCTTC CASSQDLGRVYNEQFF
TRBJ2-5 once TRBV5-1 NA TGCGCCAGCAGCTTGGGACTAGGAGAGACCCAGTACTTC CASSLGLGETQYF
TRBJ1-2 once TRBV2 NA TGTGCCAGCACGCAGGGAAGACTGAATGGCTACACCTTC CASTQGRLNGYTF
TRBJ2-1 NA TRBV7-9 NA TGTGCCAGCAGCTTAGGCGGGCACAATGAGCAGTTCTTC CASSLGGHNEQFF
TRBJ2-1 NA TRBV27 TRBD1 TGTGCCAGCAGAAACGACAGGGCTATGGGCTACAATGAGCAGTTCTTC CASRNDRAMGYNEQFF
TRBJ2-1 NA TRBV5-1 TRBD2 TGCGCCAGCAGGACTAGCGGGACCTACAATGAGCAGTTCTTC CASRTSGTYNEQFF
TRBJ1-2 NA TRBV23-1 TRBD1 TGCGCCAGCAGTCAATCAGGCCGAAGGGGGCCTGGTGATGGCTACACCTTC CASSQSGRRGPGDGYTF
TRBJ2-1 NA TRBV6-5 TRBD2 TGTGCCAGCAGTTATTATGGCGGGAGCTCCTACAATGAGCAGTTCTTC CASSYYGGSSYNEQFF
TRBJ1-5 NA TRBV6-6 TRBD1 TGTGCCAGCAGGAGGGACAGGGGGCGCGAGCAGCCCCAGCATTTT CASRRDRGREQPQHF
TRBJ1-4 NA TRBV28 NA TGTGCCAGCAGTTGGGGCAGGAGTGAAAAACTGTTTTTT CASSWGRSEKLFF
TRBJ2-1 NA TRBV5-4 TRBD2 TGTGCCAGCAGCCAGGGACTAGCGGGACCCTACAATGAGCAGTTCTTC CASSQGLAGPYNEQFF
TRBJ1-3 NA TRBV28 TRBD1 TGTGCCAGCAGTTTAACAGGGGGTTTCACTGGAAACACCATATATTTT CASSLTGGFTGNTIYF
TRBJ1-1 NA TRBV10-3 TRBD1 TGTGCCATCAGTGGGGCGACAGGGGTGAACACTGAAGCTTTCTTT CAISGATGVNTEAFF
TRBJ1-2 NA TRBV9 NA TGTGCCAGCAGCGTAGCTCCGTGGAGAGGCTACACCTTC CASSVAPWRGYTF
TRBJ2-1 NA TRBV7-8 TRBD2 TGTGCCAGCAGCGCGCTGGGACTAGCGGGAGAATTCAGCGTCGATGAGCAGTTCTTC CASSALGLAGEFSVDEQFF
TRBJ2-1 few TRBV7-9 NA TGTGCCAGCAGCTTAGGTCGCGAAAACAATGAGCAGTTCTTC CASSLGRENNEQFF
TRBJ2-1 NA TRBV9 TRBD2 TGTGCCAGCAGCCCCCCCAGCGGGAGCTCCTACAATGAGCAGTTCTTC CASSPPSGSSYNEQFF
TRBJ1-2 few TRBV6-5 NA TGTGCCAGCAGTAGGGACACCGACTATGGCTACACCTTC CASSRDTDYGYTF
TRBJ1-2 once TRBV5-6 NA TGTGCCAGCAGCCGCGACTTGGGGCAGGGTGGAGGCTACACCTTC CASSRDLGQGGGYTF